This TCR beta chain was identified during a study of blood T cell repertoires in COVID-19. This CDR3 comprises 16 residues. From germline, CDR1 is LNHDA and CDR2 SQIVND (reference sequence). The J segment lost 2 bases and the V segment lost 4 bases, leaving 7 bases of the junction unmatched. Sequencing used immunoSEQ multiplex PCR; TCRdb keeps in-frame clones, though not all of them. The profile shows around 230,000 clones, 87% of them singletons. The chain combines TRBV19 with TRBJ2-3; 9 bases line up with TRBD2. The source is a man in his 60s who had recovered from COVID-19. Sequencing was carried out using peripheral blood. The CDR3 nucleotides read TGTGCCAGTAGTAACCCGGGACTAGCCTTCACAGATACGCAGTATTTT. Its translation is CASSNPGLAFTDTQYF.